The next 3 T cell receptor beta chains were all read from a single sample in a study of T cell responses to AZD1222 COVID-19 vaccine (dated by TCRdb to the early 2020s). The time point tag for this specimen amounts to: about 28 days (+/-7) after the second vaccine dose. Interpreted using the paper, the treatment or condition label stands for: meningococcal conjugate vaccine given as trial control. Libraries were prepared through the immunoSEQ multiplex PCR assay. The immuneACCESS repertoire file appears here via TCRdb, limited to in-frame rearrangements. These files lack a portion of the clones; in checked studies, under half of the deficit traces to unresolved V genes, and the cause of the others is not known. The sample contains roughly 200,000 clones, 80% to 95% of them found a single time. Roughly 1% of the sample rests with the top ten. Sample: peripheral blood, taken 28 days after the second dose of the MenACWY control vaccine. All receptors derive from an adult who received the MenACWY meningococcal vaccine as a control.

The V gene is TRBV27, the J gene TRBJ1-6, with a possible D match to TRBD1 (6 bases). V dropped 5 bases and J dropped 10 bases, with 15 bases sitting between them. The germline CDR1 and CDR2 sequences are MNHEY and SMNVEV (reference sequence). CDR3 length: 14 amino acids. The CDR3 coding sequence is TGTGCCAGCAGTCCTAGGGGGGGGGAATCACCCCTCCACTTT. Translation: CASSPRGGESPLHF.

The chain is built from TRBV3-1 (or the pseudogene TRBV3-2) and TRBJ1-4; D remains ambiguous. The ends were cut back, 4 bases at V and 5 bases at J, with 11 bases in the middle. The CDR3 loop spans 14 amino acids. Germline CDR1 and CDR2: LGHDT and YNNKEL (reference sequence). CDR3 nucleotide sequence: TGTGCCAGCAGCCCGGCCAGGTTCAATGAAAAACTGTTTTTT. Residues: CASSPARFNEKLFF.

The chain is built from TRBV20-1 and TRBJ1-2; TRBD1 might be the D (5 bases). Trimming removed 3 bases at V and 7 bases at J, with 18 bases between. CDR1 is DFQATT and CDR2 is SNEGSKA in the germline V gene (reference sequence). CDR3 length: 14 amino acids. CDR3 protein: CSASSTGVGGGYTF. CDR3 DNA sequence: TGCAGTGCTAGTTCGACGGGGGTCGGTGGTGGCTACACCTTC.